Below, 26 T cell receptor beta chains from the same sample are listed, as sequenced in a study of blood T cell repertoires in COVID-19. Using immunoSEQ multiplex PCR, the repertoire was profiled, and TCRdb retains in-frame clones only, with some absent. The data contain fewer than 100,000 clones, around 85% of them singletons. Sequenced material: peripheral blood. The receptor source for this set is a man older than 75 in a cohort sampled during active COVID-19.

The chain carries TRBV5-5 and TRBJ2-5, with D possibly matching TRBD2 (5 bases). Germline V gene data show CDR1 as SGHKS and CDR2 as YYEKEE (reference sequence). The V end was cut by 2 bases, the J end by 3 bases, with 8 bases between. CDR3 length equals 13 residues. Written as DNA, the CDR3 is TGTGCCAGCAGCTTCACCGGGGAAGAGACCCAGTACTTC. Translation: CASSFTGEETQYF.

The chain employs TRBV28 and TRBJ2-3, with D hard to call. Trimming pared 1 base from V and 9 bases from J, leaving 8 bases between. Germline V lookup: CDR1 MDHEN, CDR2 SYDVKM. This CDR3 contains 12 residues. The DNA of the CDR3 is TGTGCCAGCAGTTTATCTACTCAAACGCAGTATTTT. It yields the protein CASSLSTQTQYF.

The rearrangement links TRBV29-1 to TRBJ2-2; D is unresolved. Trimming stripped 6 bases from V and 1 base from J, with 6 bases between. The CDR3 has 12 residues. CDR1 is SQVTM, CDR2 ANQGSEA, per germline. The CDR3 DNA sequence: TGCAGCGTGAACAGGAACACCGGGGAGCTGTTTTTT. Its protein is CSVNRNTGELFF.

This chain links TRBV28 with TRBJ1-4; perhaps TRBD1 as D (6 bases). Germline V gives CDR1 MDHEN, CDR2 SYDVKM. V lost 8 bases, J lost 5 bases, and 18 bases lay in between. This CDR3 contains 15 residues. CDR3 amino acids: CASRKWDTRNEKLFF. The CDR3, as DNA: TGTGCCAGCCGGAAATGGGACACAAGAAATGAAAAACTGTTTTTT.

V is TRBV5-1 and J is TRBJ1-2, with D possibly matching TRBD1 (5 bases). The CDR3 contains 13 residues. Germline V CDR1 and CDR2: SGHRS, YFSETQ. Trimming pared 4 bases from V and 1 base from J, leaving 8 bases between. In nucleotides, the CDR3 is TGCGCCAGCAGCGAACAGGATAACTATGGCTACACCTTC. Its protein is CASSEQDNYGYTF.

The chain couples TRBV6-5 to TRBJ2-3; 10 nucleotides agree with TRBD2. Looked up from germline, CDR1 is MNHEY and CDR2 is SVGAGI. The CDR3 contains 16 residues. The J segment lost 4 bases and the V segment lost 0 bases, leaving 4 bases of the junction unmatched. Here the CDR3 reads CASSYSKRGGADTQYF. CDR3 sequence (DNA): TGTGCCAGCAGTTACTCGAAGCGGGGGGGCGCAGATACGCAGTATTTT.

The CDR3: CASSPFGAGRSGNTIYF. DNA of the CDR3: TGTGCCAGCAGTCCCTTTGGGGCAGGGCGTTCTGGAAACACCATATATTTT. The rearrangement joins TRBV6-6 to TRBJ1-3, with D maybe TRBD1 (5 bases). The CDR3 is 17 residues long. CDR1 is MNHNY and CDR2 is SVGAGI in the germline V gene (reference sequence). The V gene lost 5 bases and the J gene lost 1 base, with 18 bases spanning the gap.

The chain recombines TRBV19 with TRBJ1-2; the D is unclear. With 0 bases removed from V and 8 bases from J, the gap between germline ends came to 16 bases. Germline values: CDR1 LNHDA, CDR2 SQIVND (reference sequence). The length of the CDR3 is 15 residues. CDR3 in amino acids: CASSIDLGQSVGYTF. In nucleotides, the CDR3 is TGTGCCAGTAGTATAGATCTTGGCCAGTCTGTCGGCTACACCTTC.

This clone has a single count. The genes are TRBV19 and TRBJ1-5, with a tentative D call TRBD1 (6 bases). CDR1 and CDR2 from the germline V gene are LNHDA and SQIVND (reference sequence). The CDR3 is 14 amino acids. The V gene lost 3 bases and the J gene lost 6 bases, with 12 bases spanning the gap. The DNA for the CDR3 is TGTGCCAGTAGTATCTCGAGGGGGTTTCAGCCCCAGCATTTT. Its protein is CASSISRGFQPQHF.

The chain employs TRBV6-6 and TRBJ1-2, with 8 bases aligning to TRBD1. The ends lost 8 bases at V and 6 bases at J; junction bases unmatched: 8. CDR3 length equals 13 residues. Germline CDR1 is MNHNY and CDR2 is SVGAGI (reference sequence). CDR3 coding DNA: TGTGCCAGCCGGCAGGGGGCGGTTAATGGCTACACCTTC. It specifies CASRQGAVNGYTF.

This chain joins TRBV5-1 and TRBJ2-3; 8 nucleotides agree with TRBD1. Germline CDR1 and CDR2: SGHRS and YFSETQ. V shed 3 bases and J 4 bases; nucleotides not matched to a gene: 4. The CDR3 extends over 14 amino acids. CDR3 protein: CASSSGGPSDTQYF. The CDR3 nucleotides are TGCGCCAGCAGCTCAGGGGGCCCGTCAGATACGCAGTATTTT.

V usage is TRBV5-8 and J usage is TRBJ1-5; TRBD1 matches 7 bases. Germline trimming cut 3 bases from V and 1 base from J; bases unmatched to any gene: 1. Germline CDR1 and CDR2: SGHTS and YDEGEE. The CDR3 extends over 14 amino acids. CDR3 nucleotides: TGTGCCAGCAGCTCGGGACAGAGCAATCAGCCCCAGCATTTT. It specifies CASSSGQSNQPQHF.

This clone was seen just once. The J gene is TRBJ2-2, the V gene TRBV5-1, with 8 bases that match TRBD2. Germline trimming cut 0 bases from V and 4 bases from J; bases unmatched to any gene: 5. The germline V gene has CDR1 SGHRS and CDR2 YFSETQ. The CDR3 extends over 16 amino acids. The CDR3 region has the DNA TGCGCCAGCAGCTTGGATCCGGGGGGGGCCACCGGGGAGCTGTTTTTT. It translates to CASSLDPGGATGELFF.

The chain recombines TRBV5-1 with TRBJ1-1, with D possibly matching TRBD1 (6 bases). V lost 0 bases and J lost 1, with 22 bases in between. Germline values: CDR1 SGHRS, CDR2 YFSETQ. CDR3 length: 19 amino acids. DNA for the CDR3: TGCGCCAGCAGCTTGGCAGTTTCCGGGACAAGGGAGTGGAACACTGAAGCTTTCTTT. It translates to CASSLAVSGTREWNTEAFF.

This clone was seen a handful of times. The chain carries TRBV25-1 and TRBJ1-6, with 7 bases lining up with TRBD1. V trimming: 4 bases; J trimming: 9 bases; junction bases outside the gene matches: 9. The CDR3 runs 15 residues. Germline V gene lookup returns CDR1 MGHDK and CDR2 SYGVNS. CDR3 sequence: CASSASTGIGSPLHF. The CDR3 DNA reads TGTGCCAGCAGTGCCTCGACAGGGATAGGTTCACCCCTCCACTTT. Full variable domain (remainder filled in from reference TRBV25-1 and TRBJ1-6): EADIYQTPRYLVIGTGKKITLECSQTMGHDKMYWYQQDPGMELHLIHYSYGVNSTEKGDLSSESTVSRIRTEHFPLTLESARPSHTSQYLCASSASTGIGSPLHFGNGTRLTVT.

The count of this clone is one. The rearrangement links TRBV15 to TRBJ1-6, with D unresolved. The CDR3 totals 15 residues. Germline CDR1 is LNHNV and CDR2 is YYDKDF (reference sequence). Trimming left V 0 bases short and J 3 bases short, with 6 bases between. The CDR3 nucleotides read TGTGCCACCAGCAGAGACAGTAACTATAATTCACCCCTCCACTTT. Its protein product is CATSRDSNYNSPLHF.

This rearrangement joins TRBV2 to TRBJ2-7; D is perhaps TRBD1 (6 bases). The germline CDR1 and CDR2 sequences are SNHLY and FYNNEI. There are 17 residues in the CDR3. Trimming took off 9 bases at V and 0 bases at J, with 24 bases between the two ends. CDR3 bases: TGTGCCAGTGCCAATACCGGGACACCCTTGAGCTCCTACGAGCAGTACGTC. Protein product: CASANTGTPLSSYEQYV.

This chain uses TRBV27 with TRBJ2-2; 9 nucleotides align to TRBD1. The germline V gene encodes CDR1 MNHEY and CDR2 SMNVEV (reference sequence). V lost 9 bases to trimming and J lost 2 bases; unmatched junction nucleotides: 7. The CDR3 runs 15 residues. The CDR3 nucleotides read TGTGCCAGGATACAGGGGGCTCCAAACACCGGGGAGCTGTTTTTT. It codes for CARIQGAPNTGELFF.

The V call is TRBV6-2 or TRBV6-3, the J call TRBJ2-3; 8 bases are shared with TRBD1. From germline, CDR1 is MNHEY and CDR2 SVGEGT. The CDR3 is 17 residues long. J lost 5 bases, V lost 2 bases, and 12 bases had no gene match. The CDR3 region is CASSYHLSRGREDTQYF. The CDR3 DNA reads TGTGCCAGCAGTTACCATCTGAGCAGGGGGCGAGAAGATACGCAGTATTTT.

The chain combines TRBV7-2 with TRBJ2-3, with TRBD2 matching over 10 bases. V was pared by 5 bases and J by 0 bases, with 8 bases of the junction left unmatched. Germline V gene data show CDR1 as SGHTA and CDR2 as FQGNSA. The length of the CDR3 is 17 residues. The CDR3 DNA sequence: TGTGCCAGCAGCGAAAAGCGGGGGGGCAGCAGCACAGATACGCAGTATTTT. It specifies CASSEKRGGSSTDTQYF. Variable domain in full (rest from reference TRBV7-2 and TRBJ2-3): GAGVSQSPSNKVTEKGKDVELRCDPISGHTALYWYRQSLGQGLEFLIYFQGNSAPDKSGLPSDRFSAERTGGSVSTLTIQRTQQEDSAVYLCASSEKRGGSSTDTQYFGPGTRLTVL.

The table lists this clone with a count of one. This sequence joins TRBV6-5 and TRBJ1-6; D may be TRBD1 (5 bases). The CDR3 totals 13 residues. The V end lost 7 bases, the J end lost 7 bases, and 11 bases lay between the germline ends. Per the germline V gene, CDR1 is MNHEY and CDR2 is SVGAGI. Written as DNA, the CDR3 is TGTGCCAGCACCCGGCGGGGGAATTCACCCCTCCACTTT. This gives the protein CASTRRGNSPLHF.

The gene calls are TRBV7-9 and TRBJ2-2; the D is unclear. The CDR3 loop spans 16 amino acids. CDR1 is SEHNR and CDR2 is FQNEAQ in the germline V gene (reference sequence). V was trimmed by 4 bases and J by 7 bases, leaving 19 bases between them. The CDR3 DNA reads as TGTGCCAGCAGCTCCTCAGGCCGAAGACCGAACGGGGAGCTGTTTTTT. Protein sequence: CASSSSGRRPNGELFF. The full variable domain, its missing parts supplied by reference TRBV7-9 and TRBJ2-2, is DTGVSQNPRHKITKRGQNVTFRCDPISEHNRLYWYRQTLGQGPEFLTYFQNEAQLEKSRLLSDRFSAERPKGSFSTLEIQRTEQGDSAMYLCASSSSGRRPNGELFFGEGSRLTVL.

The V call is TRBV7-2, the J call TRBJ2-7; D perhaps matches TRBD1 (6 bases). The CDR3 covers 14 residues. Germline V gene lookup returns CDR1 SGHTA and CDR2 FQGNSA. V lost 1 base to trimming and J lost 2 bases, with 9 bases between them. This chain's CDR3 is CASSLDRATYEQYF. CDR3 sequence (DNA): TGTGCCAGCAGCTTAGACAGGGCCACCTACGAGCAGTACTTC.

The sample holds a few counts of this clone. The rearrangement joins TRBV5-6 to TRBJ1-2, with 9 bases that match TRBD1. The ends lost 5 bases at V and 4 bases at J; junction bases unmatched: 12. The CDR3 runs 16 residues. From germline, CDR1 is SGHDT and CDR2 YYEEEE. CDR3 loop: CASRPPGQGLAYGYTF. In DNA, the CDR3 is TGTGCCAGCAGGCCTCCGGGACAGGGTTTGGCCTATGGCTACACCTTC.

This chain links TRBV4-1 with TRBJ1-2; weak D call: TRBD1 (5 bases). This CDR3 has 14 residues. The germline gives CDR1 MGHRA, CDR2 YSYEKL. V was shortened by 1 base and J by 8 bases, with 14 bases between the two germline ends. The CDR3 DNA follows: TGCGCCAGCAGCCAAGTCCAGGGAGGTGTAGGCTACACCTTC. Translation gives CASSQVQGGVGYTF.

In this sample, this clone turned up many times. This sequence joins TRBV24-1 and TRBJ1-4; 10 bases match TRBD1. This CDR3 comprises 15 residues. The germline V gene has CDR1 KGHDR and CDR2 SFDVKD. V was clipped by 4 bases and J by 5 bases; unmatched bases: 3. CDR3 in DNA: TGTGCCACCAGTGACCCGGGACAGGGGAATGAAAAACTGTTTTTT. Its protein product is CATSDPGQGNEKLFF.